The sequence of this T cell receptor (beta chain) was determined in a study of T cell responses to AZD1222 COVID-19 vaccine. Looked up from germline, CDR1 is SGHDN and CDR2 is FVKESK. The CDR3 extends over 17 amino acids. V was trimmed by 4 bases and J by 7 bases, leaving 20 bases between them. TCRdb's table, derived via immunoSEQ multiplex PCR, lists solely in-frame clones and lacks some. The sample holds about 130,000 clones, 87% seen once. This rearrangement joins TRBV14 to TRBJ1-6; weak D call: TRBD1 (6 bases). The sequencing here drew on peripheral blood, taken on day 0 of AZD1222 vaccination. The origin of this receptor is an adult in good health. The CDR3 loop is CASSPVGRQERNSPLHF. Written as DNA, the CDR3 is TGTGCCAGCAGCCCCGTCGGAAGACAGGAAAGGAATTCACCCCTCCACTTT.